These T cell receptor beta chains were read from a single sample in a study of cytomegalovirus exposure and HLA in healthy donors. Only in-frame clones appear in the TCRdb table, and some are missing; sequencing was by immunoSEQ multiplex PCR. Of roughly 200,000 clones in the sample, approximately 86% were seen once. Sequencing input: PBMCs. These receptors came from a man aged 30 to 45 in good health and CMV-seropositive. Both conserved end residues are part of each CDR3. The order of the fields is CDR3 DNA, CDR3 protein, V gene, D gene, J gene, clone size. D genes are given only for firm matches. Expanded clones are given a class, and other clones once, few, many or no size at all.

TGCAGCGTTGAAGATCTTGGGAGACAGGGGACCAACACTGAAGCTTTCTTT,CSVEDLGRQGTNTEAFF,TRBV29-1,TRBD1,TRBJ1-1,.
TGTGCCAGCAGTGAACTAGTCGAGGCCGGGTATAGCACTGGGGAGCAGTTCTTC,CASSELVEAGYSTGEQFF,TRBV6-1,.,TRBJ2-1,.
TGTGCCGTACTAGCGGGAGGGCGCACAGATACGCAGTATTTT,CAVLAGGRTDTQYF,TRBV27,TRBD2,TRBJ2-3,.
TGTGCCAGCAGTTTTCAGTGGGGAGAAGCTTTCTTT,CASSFQWGEAFF,TRBV27,.,TRBJ1-1,.
TGTGCCAGCAGCTTGGCAGGGGGACTTTCTCCCTATGGCTACACCTTC,CASSLAGGLSPYGYTF,TRBV7-9,TRBD1,TRBJ1-2,.
TGTGCCTCGCCCCGGGTAAATGCAACTAATGAAAAACTGTTTTTT,CASPRVNATNEKLFF,TRBV30,.,TRBJ1-4,.
TGTGCCAGCCGGCAGCCGAGCACAGATACGCAGTATTTT,CASRQPSTDTQYF,TRBV6-5,.,TRBJ2-3,.
TGTGCCAGCAGCTTCCGTTATGGAGAGACCCAGTACTTC,CASSFRYGETQYF,TRBV11-2,.,TRBJ2-5,.
TGTGCCAGCAGCTCTCGCCACAGGGCAAACACTGAAGCTTTCTTT,CASSSRHRANTEAFF,TRBV11-3,.,TRBJ1-1,.
TGTGCCAGCAGCTTATTCCAGCGGGGATCCTACGAGCAGTACTTC,CASSLFQRGSYEQYF,TRBV5-8,TRBD2,TRBJ2-7,.
TGTGCCAGCAGCTTAGTAGCGGTCCGGTCCTCTGGAAACACCATATATTTT,CASSLVAVRSSGNTIYF,TRBV7-2,.,TRBJ1-3,.
TGTGCCAGCTCACCACCGCAGTACTCTGGGGCCAACGTCCTGACTTTC,CASSPPQYSGANVLTF,TRBV18,.,TRBJ2-6,.
TGTGCCAGCAGTTCGGGACAGGGGAACACTGGCTACACCTTC,CASSSGQGNTGYTF,TRBV6-5,TRBD1,TRBJ1-2,.
TGTGCCAGCAGCCTGGGGGCGGATTATGGCTACACCTTC,CASSLGADYGYTF,TRBV6-5,.,TRBJ1-2,.
TGTGCCAGCGCCAACCCCCAGAACACTGAAGCTTTCTTT,CASANPQNTEAFF,TRBV7-3,.,TRBJ1-1,.
TGTGCCAGCGCGCCGCCCCGGGGTAGCACAGATACGCAGTATTTT,CASAPPRGSTDTQYF,TRBV28,.,TRBJ2-3,.
TGTGCCAGCAGCCCCGGCTCTTGGAGGGCCACCGGGGAGCTGTTTTTT,CASSPGSWRATGELFF,TRBV11-2,.,TRBJ2-2,.
TGTGCCAGCAGCCAACAGGGGATGAACACTGAAGCTTTCTTT,CASSQQGMNTEAFF,TRBV14,.,TRBJ1-1,once
TGCGCCAGCAGCTTGGTCGGGACAGAAGCTTTCTTT,CASSLVGTEAFF,TRBV5-1,.,TRBJ1-1,.
TGTGCCAGCAGCCTAACCGGGACGCGATGGGGCGGGGAGCTGTTTTTT,CASSLTGTRWGGELFF,TRBV7-2,.,TRBJ2-2,once
TGTGCCAGCTCCCCTCCTGGGGGGACTAACTATGGCTACACCTTC,CASSPPGGTNYGYTF,TRBV6-5,.,TRBJ1-2,.
TGTGCCTCCCTAGCGGGCGTCAGCTCCTACAATGAGCAGTTCTTC,CASLAGVSSYNEQFF,TRBV25-1,TRBD2,TRBJ2-1,.
TGTGCCAGCAGCAGAAACGCGGTCCAAGAGACCCAGTACTTC,CASSRNAVQETQYF,TRBV11-2,.,TRBJ2-5,once
TGTGCCAGCAGTTCCCGCCCGAATCAGCCCCAGCATTTT,CASSSRPNQPQHF,TRBV28,.,TRBJ1-5,.
TGTGCCAGCAGCCCCCAGGACAGGGCGGCTTCACCCCTCCACTTT,CASSPQDRAASPLHF,TRBV7-6,TRBD1,TRBJ1-6,.
TGTGCCAGCAGCTTAGAGCCCCTCGGTGAGCAGTTCTTC,CASSLEPLGEQFF,TRBV11-2,.,TRBJ2-1,once
TGTGCCAGCAGTTCGCAGGAACTAGGAGGAAACACCATATATTTT,CASSSQELGGNTIYF,TRBV27,.,TRBJ1-3,.
TGTGCCAGCAGCTTAGGGAGCGGGGGGTGGACAGATACGCAGTATTTT,CASSLGSGGWTDTQYF,TRBV7-7,TRBD2,TRBJ2-3,.
TGTGCCAGCAGCTCCGTTTTGGGCCGGGGGGCGTATTTT,CASSSVLGRGAYF,TRBV7-8,.,TRBJ1-3,once
TGTGCCAGCAGCGTAGTGGGACTAAGTAACACCGGGGAGCTGTTTTTT,CASSVVGLSNTGELFF,TRBV9,TRBD2,TRBJ2-2,.
TGTGCCAGCAGCCCTGACCGCGAACAAGAGACCCAGTACTTC,CASSPDREQETQYF,TRBV6-1,.,TRBJ2-5,.
TGTGCCAGCAGCGTAGTTGCTGCAGGAAACACCATATATTTT,CASSVVAAGNTIYF,TRBV9,.,TRBJ1-3,few
TGCGCCAGCAGCCACCCCGGGTCCTACGAGCAGTACTTC,CASSHPGSYEQYF,TRBV4-1,.,TRBJ2-7,few
TGTGCCAGCAGCCGCGGGACGGACGTACGTGGCTACACCTTC,CASSRGTDVRGYTF,TRBV7-8,.,TRBJ1-2,.
TGTGCCAGCAGCGAAGGACTAGCGGACTACGAGCAGTACTTC,CASSEGLADYEQYF,TRBV9,TRBD2,TRBJ2-7,.
TGTGCCAGCAGTCGAGGGTTACGTACCGGGGAGCTGTTTTTT,CASSRGLRTGELFF,TRBV27,.,TRBJ2-2,once
TGTGCCAGCAGCTCCCGGCCCCTAGCGGGTCAAGAGACCCAGTACTTC,CASSSRPLAGQETQYF,TRBV7-2,TRBD2,TRBJ2-5,.
TGCGCCAGCAGCCAAGAAGAAAAACTGTTTTTT,CASSQEEKLFF,TRBV4-1,.,TRBJ1-4,once
TGTGCCAGCAGAGAACTACAGGGGGTAAACGGAGAGCAGTACTTC,CASRELQGVNGEQYF,TRBV27,TRBD1,TRBJ2-7,.
TGTGCCAGCAGCCCAAACAGGGGTGGAGGGCAGTACTTC,CASSPNRGGGQYF,TRBV7-2,TRBD1,TRBJ2-7,.
TGTGCCAGCAGCCCCCCGAGCGGTCCTCTATCTTCCACGCAGTTCTTC,CASSPPSGPLSSTQFF,TRBV7-9,.,TRBJ2-1,.
TGTGCCAGCAGTTTCCGGGGAAGGAACACTGAAGCTTTCTTT,CASSFRGRNTEAFF,TRBV6-5,.,TRBJ1-1,.
TGTGCCAGCAGTTTACAAGGCAATCAGCCCCAGCATTTT,CASSLQGNQPQHF,TRBV27,.,TRBJ1-5,.
TGTGCCAGCAGCCAAGGCAGGGGAGGAGGCTACACCTTC,CASSQGRGGGYTF,TRBV16,.,TRBJ1-2,.
TGTGCCAGTAGGGCCCTTTTTGGTCCTAGCACAGATACGCAGTATTTT,CASRALFGPSTDTQYF,TRBV19,.,TRBJ2-3,.
TGTGCCAGCAGCCGAACTTCGGGTGAAAAACTGTTTTTT,CASSRTSGEKLFF,TRBV7-8,.,TRBJ1-4,.
TGCGCCAGCAGCTTCCCCTCAGCGGGAGGGCCGCGTGAGCAGTACTTC,CASSFPSAGGPREQYF,TRBV5-1,TRBD2,TRBJ2-7,.
TGTGCCAGCAGGACAGCCGTAATTGAAAAACTGTTTTTT,CASRTAVIEKLFF,TRBV28,.,TRBJ1-4,.
TGTGCCAGCAGCTCCAGCGGGGTCAATGAGCAGTTCTTC,CASSSSGVNEQFF,TRBV7-8,TRBD2,TRBJ2-1,.